A selection of T cell receptor beta chains follows, all from one sample in a study of blood T cell repertoires in COVID-19. Libraries were prepared by immunoSEQ multiplex PCR; TCRdb keeps only in-frame clonotypes and omits some of them. The top ten clones hold about 12% of a sample with fewer than 200,000 clones, 84% of them seen once. The sample consisted of PBMCs or T cells enriched from blood (not recorded which). The receptor source for this set is a middle-aged man who had recovered from COVID-19. Each CDR3 is given with its conserved first and last residue. A D gene is named only where the DNA matches it firmly. Clone sizes are given selectively: once, few, many, or a class where the clone is expanded.

d_gene	abundance	j_gene	v_gene	CDR3nt	CDR3aa
TRBD1	.	TRBJ2-5	TRBV19	TGTGCCAGTAAGGGGGCTAACCAAGAGACCCAGTACTTC	CASKGANQETQYF
TRBD1	once	TRBJ1-5	TRBV3-1/TRBV3-2	TGTGCCAGCAGGGGGACAGGTAGCAATCAGCCCCAGCATTTT	CASRGTGSNQPQHF
.	.	TRBJ1-4	TRBV3-1/TRBV3-2	TGTGCCAGCAGCCGGAGAGGAAATGAAAAACTGTTTTTT	CASSRRGNEKLFF
TRBD2	.	TRBJ2-3	TRBV3-1/TRBV3-2	TGTGCCAGCAGCCCCCGGCCTAGCGGAATCACAGATACGCAGTATTTT	CASSPRPSGITDTQYF
.	.	TRBJ1-3	TRBV15	TGTGCCACCAGCAGAGATACAGCGGGAACCCCCTCTGGAAACACCATATATTTT	CATSRDTAGTPSGNTIYF
.	.	TRBJ1-6	TRBV7-8	TGTGCCAGCAGCTTATCTAACCCCTCCTATAATTCACCCCTCCACTTT	CASSLSNPSYNSPLHF
.	.	TRBJ2-3	TRBV11-2	TGTGCCAGCAGCTTGTCGTACACAGATACGCAGTATTTT	CASSLSYTDTQYF
.	.	TRBJ1-3	TRBV19	TGTGCCAGTAGTATAGGCCACAGGCCCTCTGGAAACACCATATATTTT	CASSIGHRPSGNTIYF
TRBD1	.	TRBJ1-5	TRBV28	TGTGCCAGCAGTTTATATTCAGGGGGCCAGCCCCAGCATTTT	CASSLYSGGQPQHF
.	.	TRBJ2-7	TRBV11-2	TGTGCCAGCAGCTTAACGCGGGGAGGCGAGCAGTACTTC	CASSLTRGGEQYF
.	.	TRBJ2-3	TRBV5-4	TGTGCCAGCAGCTTGGGGGGCACTAGCACAGATACGCAGTATTTT	CASSLGGTSTDTQYF
TRBD1	.	TRBJ2-7	TRBV7-3	TGTGCCAGCAGCCACCCCAGGGGGCGTTCCTACGAGCAGTACTTC	CASSHPRGRSYEQYF
TRBD2	.	TRBJ2-7	TRBV9	TGTGCCAGCAGCGTAGCGGGGGAGGGTTACGAGCAGTACTTC	CASSVAGEGYEQYF
TRBD1	.	TRBJ2-3	TRBV4-2	TGTGCCAGCAGCCTAGCCCCGGGACAGGGCGGGGCGGATACGCAGTATTTT	CASSLAPGQGGADTQYF
TRBD2	.	TRBJ2-4	TRBV4-2	TGTGCCAGCAGCCAAACTACTAGCGGGGGGGCTGACATTCAGTACTTC	CASSQTTSGGADIQYF
TRBD1	.	TRBJ1-1	TRBV7-9	TGTGCCAGCAGCTTCTATGACAGGGGGCTTCCTGAAGCTTTCTTT	CASSFYDRGLPEAFF
.	.	TRBJ1-3	TRBV6-6	TGTGCCAGCAGTCCGGGACATCCCTCCACCAGCTCTGGAAACACCATATATTTT	CASSPGHPSTSSGNTIYF
TRBD1	.	TRBJ2-5	TRBV5-1	TGCGCCAGCAGCTTGGCGGCAGGGGGAGAGACCCAGTACTTC	CASSLAAGGETQYF
.	.	TRBJ2-5	TRBV7-9	TGTGCCAGCAGCTGGCCGCGGAGACAAGAGACCCAGTACTTC	CASSWPRRQETQYF
TRBD1	.	TRBJ1-2	TRBV9	TGTGCCAGCAGCGTACAGGACAGGGGCTATGGCTACACCTTC	CASSVQDRGYGYTF